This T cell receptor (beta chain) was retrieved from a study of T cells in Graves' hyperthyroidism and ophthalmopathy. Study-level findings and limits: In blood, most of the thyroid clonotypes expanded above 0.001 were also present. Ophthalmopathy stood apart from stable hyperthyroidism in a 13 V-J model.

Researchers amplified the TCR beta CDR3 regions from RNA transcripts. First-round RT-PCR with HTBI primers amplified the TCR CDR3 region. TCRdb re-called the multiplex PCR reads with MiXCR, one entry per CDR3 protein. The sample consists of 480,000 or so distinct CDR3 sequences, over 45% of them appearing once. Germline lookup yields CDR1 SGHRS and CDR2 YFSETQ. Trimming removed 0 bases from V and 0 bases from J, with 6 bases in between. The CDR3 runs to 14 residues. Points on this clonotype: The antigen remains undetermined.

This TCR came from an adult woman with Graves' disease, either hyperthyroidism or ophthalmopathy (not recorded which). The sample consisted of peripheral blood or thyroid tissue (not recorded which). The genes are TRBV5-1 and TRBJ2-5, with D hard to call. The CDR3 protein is CASSLGLYQETQYF. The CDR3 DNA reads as TGCGCCAGCAGCTTGGGACTGTACCAAGAGACCCAGTACTTC.